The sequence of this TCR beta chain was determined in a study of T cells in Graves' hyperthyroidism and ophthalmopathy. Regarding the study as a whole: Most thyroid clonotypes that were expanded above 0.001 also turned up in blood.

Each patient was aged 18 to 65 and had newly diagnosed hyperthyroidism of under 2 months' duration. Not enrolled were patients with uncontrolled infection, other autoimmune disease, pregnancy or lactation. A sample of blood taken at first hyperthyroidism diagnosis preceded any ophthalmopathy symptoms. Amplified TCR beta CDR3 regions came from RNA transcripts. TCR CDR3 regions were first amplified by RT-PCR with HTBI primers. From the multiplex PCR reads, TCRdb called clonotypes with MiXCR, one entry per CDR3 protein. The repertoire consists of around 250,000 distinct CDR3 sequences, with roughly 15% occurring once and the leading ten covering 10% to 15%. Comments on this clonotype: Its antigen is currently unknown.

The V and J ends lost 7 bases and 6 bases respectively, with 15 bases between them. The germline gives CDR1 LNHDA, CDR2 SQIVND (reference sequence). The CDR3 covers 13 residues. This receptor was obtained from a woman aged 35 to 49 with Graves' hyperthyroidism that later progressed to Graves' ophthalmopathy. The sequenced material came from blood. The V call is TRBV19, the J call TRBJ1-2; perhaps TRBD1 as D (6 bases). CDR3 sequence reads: CASTRGMEDGYTF. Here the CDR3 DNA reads TGTGCCAGTACTAGGGGGATGGAAGATGGCTACACCTTC.